This TCR beta chain was sequenced in a study of T cells after posttransplantation cyclophosphamide. This clone has only a few counts. Sequenced by immunoSEQ multiplex PCR; TCRdb stores in-frame clones only, minus some. The repertoire consists of tens of thousands of clones, none detected only once. Germline lookup yields CDR1 LNHDA and CDR2 SQIVND (reference sequence). The CDR3 runs to 14 residues. V was pared by 4 bases and J by 7 bases, with 11 bases between. Sequencing input: PBMCs. The sequence was collected from a man aged 45-60 years in good health, CMV-negative, and a related stem cell transplant donor. This chain joins TRBV19 and TRBJ1-6, with TRBD1 as a possible D gene (6 bases). Written as DNA, the CDR3 is TGTGCCAGTAGTACCACAGGGTTCAATTCACCCCTCCACTTT. This sequence encodes CASSTTGFNSPLHF.